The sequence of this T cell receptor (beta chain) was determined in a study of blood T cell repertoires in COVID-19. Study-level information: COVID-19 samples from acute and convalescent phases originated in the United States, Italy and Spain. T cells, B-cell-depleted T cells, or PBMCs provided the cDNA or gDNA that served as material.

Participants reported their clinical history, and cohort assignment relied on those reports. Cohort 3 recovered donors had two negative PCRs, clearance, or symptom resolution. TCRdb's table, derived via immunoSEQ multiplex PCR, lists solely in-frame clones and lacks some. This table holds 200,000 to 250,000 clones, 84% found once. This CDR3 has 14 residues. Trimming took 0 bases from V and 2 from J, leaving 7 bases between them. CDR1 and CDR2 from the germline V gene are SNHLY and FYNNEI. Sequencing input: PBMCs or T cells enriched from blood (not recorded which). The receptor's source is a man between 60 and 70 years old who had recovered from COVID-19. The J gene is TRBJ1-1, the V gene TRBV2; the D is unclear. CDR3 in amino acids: CASSEARKNTEAFF. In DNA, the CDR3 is TGTGCCAGCAGTGAAGCGCGTAAAAACACTGAAGCTTTCTTT. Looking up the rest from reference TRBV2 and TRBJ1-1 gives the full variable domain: EPEVTQTPSHQVTQMGQEVILRCVPISNHLYFYWYRQILGQKVEFLVSFYNNEISEKSEIFDDQFSVERPDGSNFTLKIRSTKLEDSAMYFCASSEARKNTEAFFGQGTRLTVV.